This TCR beta chain derives from a study of early T cells in non-severe SARS-CoV-2 infection. Study-wide background: From unsorted whole blood, bulk RNA was sequenced, and the chains remained unpaired.

The length of the CDR3 is 15 residues. The V segment lost 1 base and the J segment 6 bases; nucleotides outside the gene matches: 4. Germline CDR1 and CDR2: SGHTA and FQGNSA. This clonotype was counted at least ten times. cDNA molecules, individually, were tagged with unique molecular identifiers. Each CDR3 protein is one row after TCRdb ran MiXCR on the 5' RACE reads. The data hold 55,000 to 75,000 distinct CDR3 sequences, with about 8.4% observed a single time. The rearrangement links TRBV7-2 to TRBJ2-3; TRBD2 agrees at 10 bases. The sequencing input was whole blood. The clonotype originates from an adult who was a healthcare worker with PCR-confirmed SARS-CoV-2 infection or an uninfected control (not recorded which). The CDR3: CASSLGPGLADTQYF. Here the CDR3 DNA reads TGTGCCAGCAGCTTAGGCCCGGGACTAGCGGATACGCAGTATTTT.